These 32 T cell receptor beta chains share one sample of origin, sequenced in a study of shared clonotypes between healthy human individuals. Sequencing used immunoSEQ multiplex PCR; TCRdb keeps in-frame clones, though not all of them. The data hold over a million clones, with roughly 74% observed a single time. Sequencing was done on a sample of memory CD4+ T cells from PBMCs. This sample's subset: CD45RA-negative fraction. These receptors all come from a man younger than 30 in good health. Some clones in this sample may be carry-over from other donors' samples.

The rearrangement links TRBV9 to TRBJ2-5; 13 nucleotides match TRBD2. The J call is uncertain, as TRBJ2-7 better fits the DNA end. CDR1 and CDR2 (germline): SGDLS, YYNGEE. The CDR3 sequence is 16 residues long. CDR3 in amino acids: CASSPRLAGGTYEQYF. The CDR3 DNA reads as TGTGCCAGCAGCCCAAGACTAGCGGGGGGAACTTACGAGCAGTACTTC.

The chain combines TRBV9 with TRBJ2-7, with D unclear. Trimming removed 2 bases from V and 0 bases from J, with 9 bases in between. The CDR3 sequence is 14 residues long. CDR1 and CDR2 from the germline V gene are SGDLS and YYNGEE. The CDR3 here is CASSVSQASYEQYF. CDR3 coding DNA: TGTGCCAGCAGCGTTTCCCAGGCCTCCTACGAGCAGTACTTC.

This chain connects TRBV28 to TRBJ2-3, with 10 nucleotides matching TRBD2. Unmatched junction bases numbered 10, after V lost 5 bases and J lost 5 bases. CDR3 length: 16 residues. CDR1 MDHEN and CDR2 SYDVKM come from the germline V gene. The CDR3 nucleotides are TGTGCCAGCAGTACATTACTAGCGGGATATCTAGATACGCAGTATTTT. Translated: CASSTLLAGYLDTQYF. Using reference TRBV28 and TRBJ2-3 for the parts outside the CDR3, the full variable domain is DVKVTQSSRYLVKRTGEKVFLECVQDMDHENMFWYRQDPGLGLRLIYFSYDVKMKEKGDIPEGYSVSREKKERFSLILESASTNQTSMYLCASSTLLAGYLDTQYFGPGTRLTVL.

The chain couples TRBV7-8 to TRBJ2-4, with 11 positions matching TRBD2. The CDR3 extends over 17 amino acids. Germline CDR1 reads SGHVS; CDR2 reads FQNEAQ. V dropped 5 bases and J dropped 1; count of bases not matched to a gene: 7. In nucleotides, the CDR3 is TGTGCCAGCAGCGCCCAACTAGCGGGAGAGGCCAAAAACATTCAGTACTTC. Its protein is CASSAQLAGEAKNIQYF.

This clone turned up a few times. The V gene is TRBV11-2, the J gene TRBJ2-2; 11 nucleotides align to TRBD2. The CDR3 has 15 amino acids. From germline, CDR1 is SGHAT and CDR2 FQNNGV. V gave up 5 bases and J gave up 5 bases; unmatched junction bases: 4. The CDR3: CASSRLAGGTGELFF. In DNA form, the CDR3 reads TGTGCCAGCAGCCGGCTAGCGGGAGGTACCGGGGAGCTGTTTTTT.

V is TRBV9 and J is TRBJ1-3; 7 bases map to TRBD1. Germline CDR1 and CDR2: SGDLS and YYNGEE. With 4 bases clipped from V and 3 bases from J, the junction kept 1 base outside the gene matches. The CDR3 consists of 13 residues. DNA of the CDR3: TGTGCCAGCAGCCGGGACAGTGGAAACACCATATATTTT. This encodes CASSRDSGNTIYF. Full variable domain (rest looked up from reference TRBV9 and TRBJ1-3): DSGVTQTPKHLITATGQRVTLRCSPRSGDLSVYWYQQSLDQGLQFLIQYYNGEERAKGNILERFSAQQFPDLHSELNLSSLELGDSALYFCASSRDSGNTIYFGEGSWLTVV.

This chain joins TRBV7-9 and TRBJ1-1, with 8 bases that match TRBD1. J was trimmed by 6 bases and V by 2 bases; bases with no gene match: 5. Germline V gene lookup returns CDR1 SEHNR and CDR2 FQNEAQ (reference sequence). This CDR3 has 14 residues. CDR3 DNA sequence: TGTGCCAGCAGCTTATCAGGGGGCGCCCCTGAAGCTTTCTTT. Residues: CASSLSGGAPEAFF.

There are many counts of this clone. Distinct nucleotide sequences in the sample also encode this CDR3. V gene TRBV5-1 combines with J gene TRBJ2-5; 7 bases line up with TRBD1. The trim removed 0 bases at V and 0 bases at J, leaving 2 bases unmatched. Germline V gene sequence: CDR1 SGHRS, CDR2 YFSETQ. The CDR3 totals 15 residues. The CDR3 bases are TGCGCCAGCAGCTTGGGACAGGGAAACCAAGAGACCCAGTACTTC. This encodes CASSLGQGNQETQYF. The full variable domain, in which reference TRBV5-1 and TRBJ2-5 provide the parts outside the CDR3, is KAGVTQTPRYLIKTRGQQVTLSCSPISGHRSVSWYQQTPGQGLQFLFEYFSETQRNKGNFPGRFSGRQFSNSRSEMNVSTLELGDSALYLCASSLGQGNQETQYFGPGTRLLVL.

The rearrangement links TRBV2 to TRBJ2-7; 9 positions agree with TRBD1. V gave up 6 bases and J gave up 5 bases; unmatched junction bases: 8. CDR3 size: 14 residues. Germline V CDR1 and CDR2: SNHLY, FYNNEI. The CDR3 loop reads CASSSTGTGNEQYF. The CDR3 DNA reads as TGTGCCAGCAGCTCGACCGGGACAGGGAACGAGCAGTACTTC. Together with reference TRBV2 and TRBJ2-7, the CDR3 gives the full variable domain: EPEVTQTPSHQVTQMGQEVILRCVPISNHLYFYWYRQILGQKVEFLVSFYNNEISEKSEIFDDQFSVERPDGSNFTLKIRSTKLEDSAMYFCASSSTGTGNEQYFGPGTRLTVT.

This rearrangement joins TRBV21-1 to TRBJ2-2; the D call in the table, TRBD2, was not verified against the DNA. TRBV21-1 is assigned pseudogene status. The length of the CDR3 is 17 residues. CDR3 residues: CASSKESGCPNTGELFF. The DNA of the CDR3 is TGTGCCAGCAGCAAAGAGAGCGGCTGCCCGAACACCGGGGAGCTGTTTTTT.

The gene calls are TRBV25-1 and TRBJ2-7; 8 nucleotides match TRBD1. V shed 1 base, J shed 3 bases, and the junction held 14 bases outside the gene matches. Germline V gene data show CDR1 as MGHDK and CDR2 as SYGVNS. The CDR3 runs 18 residues. CDR3 protein: CASSESSHGLQGGYEQYF. The CDR3 region has the DNA TGTGCCAGCAGTGAATCGTCCCACGGTTTACAGGGGGGCTACGAGCAGTACTTC.

V is TRBV2 and J is TRBJ1-2, with D possibly being TRBD1 (6 bases). The CDR3 is made up of 12 amino acids. V lost 6 bases and J lost 3, with 8 bases in between. Germline-derived CDR1 and CDR2 are SNHLY and FYNNEI. CDR3 amino acids: CASSPGDYGYTF. CDR3 sequence (DNA): TGTGCCAGCAGCCCAGGGGACTATGGCTACACCTTC.

The chain combines TRBV7-3 with TRBJ2-3; D ambiguous. In germline, CDR1 is SGHTA, CDR2 FQGTGA. Trimming shortened V by 0 bases and J by 6 bases, and 13 bases separated the two germline ends. This CDR3 is 15 amino acids long. CDR3 DNA: TGTGCCAGCAGCTTAACTGGCGGAGTGGCCGATACGCAGTATTTT. It yields the protein CASSLTGGVADTQYF.

The J gene is TRBJ2-2, the V gene TRBV19, with D perhaps matching TRBD1 (5 bases). Trimming stripped 5 bases from V and 4 bases from J, with 17 bases between. Germline CDR1 LNHDA, CDR2 SQIVND (reference sequence). The CDR3 runs 16 residues. CDR3 in amino acids: CASSPLQGWGTGELFF. The DNA for the CDR3 is TGTGCCAGTAGTCCCCTCCAGGGATGGGGCACCGGGGAGCTGTTTTTT.

This chain connects TRBV11-2 to TRBJ2-3; TRBD1 matches at 8 bases. V lost 2 bases to trimming and J lost 6 bases; unmatched junction nucleotides: 10. Germline loops: CDR1 SGHAT, CDR2 FQNNGV. The CDR3 is 16 residues long. CDR3 residues: CASSLLQGAIGDTQYF. In DNA form, the CDR3 reads TGTGCCAGCAGCTTACTGCAGGGGGCTATAGGGGATACGCAGTATTTT. The full variable domain, its missing parts supplied by reference TRBV11-2 and TRBJ2-3, is EAGVAQSPRYKIIEKRQSVAFWCNPISGHATLYWYQQILGQGPKLLIQFQNNGVVDDSQLPKDRFSAERLKGVDSTLKIQPAKLEDSAVYLCASSLLQGAIGDTQYFGPGTRLTVL.

V is TRBV6-1 and J is TRBJ1-2, with unresolved D. Trimming pared 5 bases from V and 8 bases from J, leaving 21 bases between. CDR3 length: 15 amino acids. CDR1 is MNHNS, CDR2 SASEGT, per germline. CDR3: CASSPYEKGGHGYTF. CDR3 nucleotide sequence: TGTGCCAGCAGTCCCTATGAAAAGGGAGGGCACGGCTACACCTTC.

This clone was recorded only once. The rearrangement joins TRBV28 to TRBJ2-7, with 10 bases aligning to TRBD1. Germline CDR1 MDHEN, CDR2 SYDVKM. V lost 10 bases and J lost 6; bases outside the gene matches: 9. The CDR3 is made up of 13 amino acids. CDR3 region: CATAGTGVIEQYF. The DNA for the CDR3 is TGTGCCACCGCTGGGACAGGGGTGATCGAGCAGTACTTC.

The rearrangement uses TRBV6-6 and TRBJ2-6; D remains unclear. This CDR3 is built from 12 residues. With 10 bases removed from V and 4 bases from J, the gap between germline ends came to 8 bases. CDR1 and CDR2 (germline): MNHNY, SVGAGI (reference sequence). The CDR3 DNA follows: TGTGCCACTACCACAGGGGCCAACGTCCTGACTTTC. This codes for CATTTGANVLTF.

The chain carries TRBV5-1 and TRBJ2-6; no clear D gene. The CDR3 is 16 residues long. Germline V gene data show CDR1 as SGHRS and CDR2 as YFSETQ. V was cut by 0 bases and J by 0 bases, with 7 bases left in between. CDR3 DNA sequence: TGCGCCAGCAGCTTGGTCCCTAGCTCTGGGGCCAACGTCCTGACTTTC. Translated: CASSLVPSSGANVLTF.

The rearrangement joins TRBV9 to TRBJ2-2; maybe TRBD1 (6 bases). The CDR3 is 14 residues long. Trimming shortened V by 6 bases and J by 0 bases, and 9 bases separated the two germline ends. Germline V gene data show CDR1 as SGDLS and CDR2 as YYNGEE. The CDR3 sequence: CASTRDTNTGELFF. The CDR3 nucleotides read TGTGCCAGCACCAGGGACACGAACACCGGGGAGCTGTTTTTT.

The chain combines TRBV5-4 with TRBJ2-2; 12 nucleotides agree with TRBD2. CDR1 SGHNT and CDR2 YYREEE come from the germline V gene (reference sequence). The CDR3 contains 18 residues. Losses at the gene ends were 0 bases for V and 6 bases for J; bases not matched to a gene: 9. CDR3 bases: TGTGCCAGCAGCTTGGACCTAGCGGGAGGGCTTAATGCCGGGGAGCTGTTTTTT. The encoded protein is CASSLDLAGGLNAGELFF.

V is TRBV6-1 and J is TRBJ2-5, with 7 bases identical to TRBD1. The CDR3 runs 14 residues. With 5 bases clipped from V and 1 base from J, the junction kept 4 bases outside the gene matches. Germline CDR1 is MNHNS and CDR2 is SASEGT. In DNA, the CDR3 is TGTGCCAGCAGTTTCCGGGACAGCCAAGAGACCCAGTACTTC. It specifies CASSFRDSQETQYF.

This clone was picked up a small number of times. The gene calls are TRBV6-1 and TRBJ1-5, with unresolved D. The CDR3 is 15 amino acids. Germline V lookup: CDR1 MNHNS, CDR2 SASEGT. Trimming left V 8 bases short and J 10 bases short, with 24 bases between. CDR3 bases: TGTGCCAGCCTAGAAGTTTTGACACGGTATGGTCCCCAGCATTTT. It yields the protein CASLEVLTRYGPQHF.

The rearrangement links TRBV29-1 to TRBJ1-1, with 7 positions matching TRBD1. The CDR3 loop spans 14 amino acids. After removal of 3 bases from V and 0 bases from J, the junction contained 4 bases not matched to a gene. Per the germline V gene, CDR1 is SQVTM and CDR2 is ANQGSEA. This CDR3 reads CSVDMGQMNTEAFF. CDR3 DNA sequence: TGCAGCGTTGATATGGGACAGATGAACACTGAAGCTTTCTTT.

This clone was observed a few times. The V gene is TRBV5-6, the J gene TRBJ1-1, with D uncertain. The length of the CDR3 is 17 residues. Germline loops: CDR1 SGHDT, CDR2 YYEEEE. Trimming took 3 bases from V and 4 from J, leaving 22 bases between them. The CDR3 bases are TGTGCCAGCAGCTCCGTCGGGAAGGTCTTGGTAGGCACTGAAGCTTTCTTT. Translating it yields CASSSVGKVLVGTEAFF.

The V and J genes are TRBV4-2 and TRBJ1-3; D gene uncertain. This CDR3 is 17 amino acids long. Germline V gene data show CDR1 as LGHNA and CDR2 as YNFKEQ. Trimming took off 2 bases at V and 4 bases at J, with 18 bases between the two ends. The CDR3 is CASSQRFGPSEGNTIYF. The CDR3 bases are TGTGCCAGCAGCCAAAGGTTCGGCCCCTCCGAAGGAAACACCATATATTTT.

The chain employs TRBV5-4 and TRBJ2-7, with 10 bases lining up with TRBD1. Per the germline V gene, CDR1 is SGHNT and CDR2 is YYREEE (reference sequence). The V and J ends lost 4 bases and 3 bases, in that order; junction bases with no gene match: 4. This CDR3 has 14 residues. The CDR3 region has the DNA TGTGCCAGCAGCCTACGGACAGGGGGCTACGAGCAGTACTTC. Its translation is CASSLRTGGYEQYF. The full variable domain, with the rest looked up from reference TRBV5-4 and TRBJ2-7, is ETGVTQSPTHLIKTRGQQVTLRCSSQSGHNTVSWYQQALGQGPQFIFQYYREEENGRGNFPPRFSGLQFPNYSSELNVNALELDDSALYLCASSLRTGGYEQYFGPGTRLTVT.

Turning to this clone: The sample holds other DNA sequences that translate to the same CDR3. The chain has TRBV5-1 and TRBJ2-2; no reliable D call. The germline V gene encodes CDR1 SGHRS and CDR2 YFSETQ. Trimming removed 0 bases at V and 2 bases at J, with 5 bases between. The CDR3 loop spans 14 amino acids. In DNA, the CDR3 is TGCGCCAGCAGCTTGGGTAGTAACACCGGGGAGCTGTTTTTT. It encodes CASSLGSNTGELFF.

The chain carries TRBV28 and TRBJ1-5; unclear D gene. Germline values: CDR1 MDHEN, CDR2 SYDVKM. CDR3 length: 12 amino acids. V was trimmed by 9 bases and J by 0 bases, leaving 6 bases between them. CDR3: CASKNSNQPQHF. As DNA, the CDR3 is TGTGCCAGTAAGAATAGCAATCAGCCCCAGCATTTT.

This clone was seen a handful of times. CDR3 loop: CASSTTRDSRINTEAFF. In DNA, the CDR3 is TGTGCCAGCAGTACGACGAGGGACAGCAGAATTAACACTGAAGCTTTCTTT. The chain is built from TRBV6-7 and TRBJ1-1; TRBD1 matches 7 bases. TRBV6-7 counts as an open reading frame of uncertain function. Germline trimming cut 5 bases from V and 2 bases from J; bases unmatched to any gene: 14. This CDR3 has 17 residues.

The rearrangement links TRBV7-3 to TRBJ2-2; unclear D gene. V was shortened by 4 bases and J by 6 bases, with 12 bases between the two germline ends. Germline loops: CDR1 SGHTA, CDR2 FQGTGA. The CDR3 loop spans 14 amino acids. CDR3 in amino acids: CASSSVVGPGELFF. Written as DNA, the CDR3 is TGTGCCAGCAGCTCCGTAGTGGGTCCCGGGGAGCTGTTTTTT.

Note on this clone: Other nucleotide sequences in the sample specify the same CDR3. The V and J genes are TRBV5-1 and TRBJ1-4, with D unclear. Looked up from germline, CDR1 is SGHRS and CDR2 is YFSETQ. V was clipped by 0 bases and J by 0 bases, with 6 bases between them. The CDR3 has 15 amino acids. The CDR3 sequence is CASSLGTATNEKLFF. CDR3 bases: TGCGCCAGCAGCTTGGGGACGGCAACTAATGAAAAACTGTTTTTT. The full variable domain, completed using reference TRBV5-1 and TRBJ1-4, is KAGVTQTPRYLIKTRGQQVTLSCSPISGHRSVSWYQQTPGQGLQFLFEYFSETQRNKGNFPGRFSGRQFSNSRSEMNVSTLELGDSALYLCASSLGTATNEKLFFGSGTQLSVL.